Included here is one T cell receptor beta chain sequence, with context. Its cognate antigen is unknown. CDR3 length: 14 residues. Germline-derived CDR1 and CDR2 are SGHDT and YYEEEE. The J segment lost 3 bases and the V segment lost 0 bases, leaving 2 bases of the junction unmatched. The sample originates from a study of cytomegalovirus exposure and HLA in healthy donors. Study-wide background: About 85 million unique TCR sequences came from HLA-typed donors in an early release. The study's findings and limits: In a later analysis, HLA-associated TCR beta chains were more clonally expanded than equally common others. CMV serostatus was the sole immune exposure information available. TCR sequences were mostly rare, though some public TCRs occurred in many donors.

In the PCR, 60 Vbeta and 13 Jbeta primers were used. Measured with immunoSEQ multiplex PCR; TCRdb has only the in-frame clones, and not every one. The table lists about 110,000 clones, approximately 80% of them singletons. Sequenced: PBMCs. The receptor's source is a young woman in good health and CMV-seropositive. The chain carries TRBV5-6 and TRBJ1-1; 7 nucleotides match TRBD1. The chain's CDR3 is CASSLVGQYTEAFF. CDR3 sequence (DNA): TGTGCCAGCAGCTTGGTGGGACAGTACACTGAAGCTTTCTTT. The complete variable domain, with remaining parts taken from reference TRBV5-6 and TRBJ1-1, reads DAGVTQSPTHLIKTRGQQVTLRCSPKSGHDTVSWYQQALGQGPQFIFQYYEEEERQRGNFPDRFSGHQFPNYSSELNVNALLLGDSALYLCASSLVGQYTEAFFGQGTRLTVV.